The 18 T cell receptor beta chains reported below all come from one sample, sequenced in a study of T-cell memory formation after mild COVID-19. TCRdb independently ran MiXCR on the 5' RACE reads; one entry per CDR3 protein. The data contain roughly 450,000 distinct CDR3 sequences, roughly 18% of them singletons. Sequenced material: PBMCs or a T cell subset sorted from them (not recorded which). All receptors come from an adult woman who had mild COVID-19 (a few samples of this study predate the infection). Cell type and time point are not known.

This clonotype came up a few times. The V gene is TRBV4-2, the J gene TRBJ2-1; D may match TRBD1 or TRBD2 (5 bases each). V was pared by 4 bases and J by 8 bases, with 27 bases between. The CDR3 has 18 residues. Germline V gene data show CDR1 as LGHNA and CDR2 as YNFKEQ. CDR3: CASSLVSTRGTKEDEQFF. The CDR3 nucleotides are TGTGCCAGCAGCCTCGTTAGTACCCGAGGGACCAAAGAAGATGAGCAGTTCTTC.

This clonotype was seen many times. The V call is TRBV24-1, the J call TRBJ1-2; a possible D gene is TRBD1 (6 bases). CDR3 length: 13 residues. V was cut by 7 bases and J by 2 bases, with 10 bases left in between. Germline CDR1 reads KGHDR; CDR2 reads SFDVKD. CDR3 sequence (DNA): TGTGCCACCAGGAAGGGGGGGAACTATGGCTACACCTTC. Amino acid sequence: CATRKGGNYGYTF.

This clonotype occurred a few times. The chain carries TRBV9 and TRBJ2-7; TRBD1 matches at 7 bases. V trimming: 2 bases; J trimming: 8 bases; junction bases outside the gene matches: 16. Germline V gene sequence: CDR1 SGDLS, CDR2 YYNGEE. CDR3 length: 16 residues. CDR3 loop: CASSVSSQQGTVKQYF. CDR3 nucleotide sequence: TGTGCCAGCAGCGTTTCGTCCCAACAAGGGACAGTCAAGCAGTACTTC.

This clonotype turned up a few times. CDR3 in DNA: TGTGCCATCAGTGAAGCGGGACAGGAGAGCTCCTACGAGCAGTACTTC. This sequence encodes CAISEAGQESSYEQYF. The genes are TRBV10-3 and TRBJ2-7, with a tentative D call TRBD1 (8 bases). The CDR3 loop spans 16 amino acids. V was pared by 3 bases and J by 0 bases, with 15 bases between. In germline, CDR1 is ENHRY, CDR2 SYGVKD.

This chain's CDR3 is CASSPGDGGTGWTGELFF. In DNA, the CDR3 is TGTGCCAGCAGCCCTGGCGACGGGGGGACAGGGTGGACCGGGGAGCTGTTTTTT. The chain links TRBV7-8 to TRBJ2-2, with 9 bases identical to TRBD1. Losses at the gene ends were 5 bases for V and 5 bases for J; bases not matched to a gene: 15. Germline CDR1 SGHVS, CDR2 FQNEAQ. The CDR3 sequence is 18 residues long.

This clonotype has more than one count but fewer than ten. The rearrangement joins TRBV5-1 to TRBJ1-1, with D possibly TRBD1 on 6 matching bases. The V end was cut by 1 base, the J end by 1 base, with 11 bases between. Per the germline V gene, CDR1 is SGHRS and CDR2 is YFSETQ. The CDR3 contains 15 residues. CDR3 DNA sequence: TGCGCCAGCAGCTTGACAGGGAGCGGGAACACTGAAGCTTTCTTT. Translated: CASSLTGSGNTEAFF.

The chain couples TRBV11-1 to TRBJ2-1; TRBD1 or TRBD2 may be the D gene (5 bases each). This CDR3 is 14 amino acids long. V was clipped by 3 bases and J by 9 bases, with 15 bases between them. Per the germline V gene, CDR1 is SGHAT and CDR2 is FQDESV (reference sequence). In DNA form, the CDR3 reads TGTGCCAGCAGCTTTGTCGGGATCGACAGTGAGCAGTTCTTC. This gives the protein CASSFVGIDSEQFF.

The chain combines TRBV18 with TRBJ2-2; 7 nucleotides match TRBD1. CDR1 and CDR2 (germline): KGHSH, LQKENI. The V and J ends lost 3 bases and 4 bases, in that order; junction bases with no gene match: 2. This CDR3 contains 14 residues. The CDR3 reads CASSPGQSTGELFF. The CDR3 DNA reads TGTGCCAGCTCACCGGGACAGAGCACCGGGGAGCTGTTTTTT.

As DNA, the CDR3 is TGTGCCAGCAGCTTACGGGGCGGTACCTCCGGGGAGCTGTTTTTT. Residues: CASSLRGGTSGELFF. V usage is TRBV7-8 and J usage is TRBJ2-2, with D tentatively TRBD1 or TRBD2 (5 bases each). The V end lost 2 bases, the J end lost 6 bases, and 13 bases lay between the germline ends. This CDR3 contains 15 residues. Germline V gene data show CDR1 as SGHVS and CDR2 as FQNEAQ.

The table lists this clonotype with a few counts. The CDR3 coding sequence is TGCAGTGCTAGAGATTGGGAGGGGCCCTATGGCTACACCTTC. Its translation is CSARDWEGPYGYTF. The J gene is TRBJ1-2, the V gene TRBV20-1; tentative D call: TRBD1 (5 bases). V lost 0 bases and J lost 4, with 12 bases in between. Germline V CDR1 and CDR2: DFQATT, SNEGSKA (reference sequence). The length of the CDR3 is 14 residues.

CDR3 bases: TGTGCCAGCTCTAAATTCATTCCCCCCACAGATACGCAGTATTTT. Its protein is CASSKFIPPTDTQYF. The chain combines TRBV6-6 with TRBJ2-3; D remains unclear. Trimming cost V 8 bases and J 2 bases, with 17 bases left between them. The length of the CDR3 is 15 residues. Germline V gene sequence: CDR1 MNHNY, CDR2 SVGAGI (reference sequence).

This clonotype was recorded a few times. The chain joins TRBV7-3 to TRBJ2-1; D perhaps matches TRBD2 (6 bases). The V end lost 6 bases, the J end lost 0 bases, and 9 bases lay between the germline ends. The CDR3 runs to 14 residues. Germline V gives CDR1 SGHTA, CDR2 FQGTGA. CDR3 nucleotide sequence: TGTGCCAGCAGGTCCGGGAGCTCCTACAATGAGCAGTTCTTC. Translated, it gives CASRSGSSYNEQFF.

The chain links TRBV19 to TRBJ1-5, with D tentatively TRBD1 (5 bases). Trimming shortened V by 3 bases and J by 3 bases, and 12 bases separated the two germline ends. The CDR3 has 15 amino acids. CDR1 and CDR2 from the germline V gene are LNHDA and SQIVND (reference sequence). CDR3 region: CASSILGVVNQPQHF. The CDR3, as DNA: TGTGCCAGTAGTATCTTGGGGGTAGTCAATCAGCCCCAGCATTTT.

This clonotype has a handful of counts. This chain uses TRBV27 with TRBJ2-7; D not certain. Trimming stripped 0 bases from V and 0 bases from J, with 9 bases between. CDR1 and CDR2 from the germline V gene are MNHEY and SMNVEV (reference sequence). This CDR3 region has 15 residues. This chain's CDR3 is CASSLSLGGSYEQYF. The CDR3 nucleotides are TGTGCCAGCAGTTTATCGCTCGGCGGCTCCTACGAGCAGTACTTC.

Only a few counts were recorded for this clonotype. The chain combines TRBV24-1 with TRBJ1-5; 7 bases map to TRBD1. V lost 9 bases to trimming and J lost 10 bases; unmatched junction nucleotides: 8. Germline V gene sequence: CDR1 KGHDR, CDR2 SFDVKD. The CDR3 is made up of 12 amino acids. The CDR3, as DNA: TGTGCCACCGGGGGGGACAGCAGCCCCCAGCATTTT. It yields the protein CATGGDSSPQHF.

This clonotype was seen a handful of times. V is TRBV24-1 and J is TRBJ2-4; no firm D call. Germline V gene sequence: CDR1 KGHDR, CDR2 SFDVKD. Trimming removed 4 bases from V and 0 bases from J, with 3 bases in between. CDR3 length equals 13 residues. CDR3: CATSDGAKNIQYF. CDR3 nucleotide sequence: TGTGCCACCAGTGACGGAGCCAAAAACATTCAGTACTTC.

The V and J genes are TRBV9 and TRBJ2-5; 7 bases fit TRBD2. Unmatched junction bases numbered 5, after V lost 4 bases and J lost 5 bases. The V gene's germline CDR1 is SGDLS and CDR2 YYNGEE. CDR3 size: 13 residues. CDR3: CASSRGDWETQYF. In DNA, the CDR3 is TGTGCCAGCAGCCGGGGGGATTGGGAGACCCAGTACTTC.

This clonotype was found a few times. The chain carries TRBV10-2 and TRBJ2-7; no firm D call. V lost 5 bases to trimming and J lost 0 bases, with 5 bases between them. Germline V CDR1 and CDR2: WSHSY, SAAADI. The CDR3 length is 12 residues. Here the CDR3 DNA reads TGCGCCAGCAGTAAAAGCTCCTACGAGCAGTACTTC. Protein sequence: CASSKSSYEQYF.